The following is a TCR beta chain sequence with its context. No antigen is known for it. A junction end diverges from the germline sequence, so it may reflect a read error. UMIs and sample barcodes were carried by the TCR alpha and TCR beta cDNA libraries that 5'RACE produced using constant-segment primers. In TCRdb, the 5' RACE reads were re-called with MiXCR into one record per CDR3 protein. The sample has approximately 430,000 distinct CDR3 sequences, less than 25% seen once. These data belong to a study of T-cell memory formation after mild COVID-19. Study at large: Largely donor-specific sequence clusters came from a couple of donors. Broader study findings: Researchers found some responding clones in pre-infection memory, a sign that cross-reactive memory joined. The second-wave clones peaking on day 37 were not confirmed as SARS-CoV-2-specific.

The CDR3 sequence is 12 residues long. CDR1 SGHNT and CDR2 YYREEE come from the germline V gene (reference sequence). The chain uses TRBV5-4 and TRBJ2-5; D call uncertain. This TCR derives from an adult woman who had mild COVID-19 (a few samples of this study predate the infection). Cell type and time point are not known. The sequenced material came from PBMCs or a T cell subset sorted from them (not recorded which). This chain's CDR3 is CASRLVGETQYF. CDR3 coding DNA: TGTGCCAGCAGATTGGTTGGAGAGACCCAGTACTTC.